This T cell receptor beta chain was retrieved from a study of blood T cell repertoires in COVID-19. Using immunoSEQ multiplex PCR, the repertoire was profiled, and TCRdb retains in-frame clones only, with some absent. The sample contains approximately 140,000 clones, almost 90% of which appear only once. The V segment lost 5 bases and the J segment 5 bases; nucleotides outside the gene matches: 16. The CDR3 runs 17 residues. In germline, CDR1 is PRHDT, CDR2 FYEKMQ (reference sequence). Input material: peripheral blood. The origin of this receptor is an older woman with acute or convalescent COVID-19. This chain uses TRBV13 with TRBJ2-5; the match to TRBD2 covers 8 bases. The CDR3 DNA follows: TGTGCCAGCAGCCTCACCCCCCGGGCGGGGGGCTTTGAGACCCAGTACTTC. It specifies CASSLTPRAGGFETQYF.